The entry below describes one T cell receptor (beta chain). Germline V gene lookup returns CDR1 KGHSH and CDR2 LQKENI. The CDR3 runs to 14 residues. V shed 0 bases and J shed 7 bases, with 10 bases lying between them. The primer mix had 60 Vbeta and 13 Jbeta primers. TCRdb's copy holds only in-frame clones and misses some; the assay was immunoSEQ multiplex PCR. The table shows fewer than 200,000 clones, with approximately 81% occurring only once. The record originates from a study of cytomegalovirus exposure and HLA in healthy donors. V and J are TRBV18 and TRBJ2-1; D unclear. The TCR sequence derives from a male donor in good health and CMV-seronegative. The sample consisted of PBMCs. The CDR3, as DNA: TGTGCCAGCTCACCACCCCGGGTTCAGAATGAGCAGTTCTTC. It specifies CASSPPRVQNEQFF.